What follows are 17 T cell receptor beta chains derived from one specimen sequenced in a study of shared clonotypes between healthy human individuals. Method: immunoSEQ multiplex PCR; TCRdb's copy keeps in-frame clones and lacks some. The sample yields around 1.1 million clones, about 72% seen once. What was sequenced was memory CD4+ T cells from PBMCs. Subset reported: CD45RA-negative fraction. These receptors were collected from a man younger than 35 in good health. Some clones in this sample may be carry-over from other donors' samples.

This rearrangement joins TRBV6-1 to TRBJ2-5; 7 positions match TRBD1. The CDR3 is made up of 14 amino acids. Germline CDR1 reads MNHNS; CDR2 reads SASEGT. V dropped 3 bases and J dropped 5; count of bases not matched to a gene: 6. The CDR3 reads CASSDYRGRETQYF. DNA for the CDR3: TGTGCCAGCAGTGACTACAGGGGCAGGGAGACCCAGTACTTC.

This chain uses TRBV4-3 with TRBJ1-2; unclear D gene. The CDR3 is 14 residues long. With 1 base removed from V and 5 bases from J, the gap between germline ends came to 11 bases. CDR1 is LGHNA, CDR2 YSLEER, per germline. As DNA, the CDR3 is TGCGCCAGCAGCCAAGGGTTGGAAGGTTATGGCTACACCTTC. It encodes CASSQGLEGYGYTF.

This chain uses TRBV7-8 with TRBJ2-7, with TRBD2 as a possible D gene (6 bases). The CDR3 totals 14 residues. Trimming took off 3 bases at V and 0 bases at J, with 9 bases between the two ends. Germline V gene data show CDR1 as SGHVS and CDR2 as FQNEAQ. CDR3 protein: CASSLRRGSYEQYF. The CDR3 DNA sequence: TGTGCCAGCAGCTTGAGGCGGGGCTCCTACGAGCAGTACTTC.

V gene TRBV5-1 combines with J gene TRBJ2-1; TRBD2 agrees at 12 bases. The CDR3 runs 19 residues. Per the germline V gene, CDR1 is SGHRS and CDR2 is YFSETQ. V was pared by 0 bases and J by 6 bases, with 13 bases of the junction left unmatched. DNA of the CDR3: TGCGCCAGCAGCTTGGGGCTAGCGGGAGGGAACCCCCGGCTCAATGAGCAGTTCTTC. Residues: CASSLGLAGGNPRLNEQFF.

The table lists this clone with many counts. The chain couples TRBV28 to TRBJ2-7; 12 bases line up with TRBD2. V was clipped by 5 bases and J by 6 bases; unmatched bases: 2. CDR3 length: 13 residues. CDR1 is MDHEN and CDR2 is SYDVKM in the germline V gene. The CDR3 nucleotides are TGTGCCAGCAGTACGACTAGCGGGAGCGAGCAGTACTTC. Translated, it gives CASSTTSGSEQYF.

The CDR3 reads CASSQNRQGAGEQFF. The CDR3 DNA reads as TGTGCCAGCAGCCAAAACCGACAGGGGGCAGGTGAGCAGTTCTTC. This sequence joins TRBV7-3 and TRBJ2-1; TRBD1 agrees at 10 bases. The CDR3 contains 15 residues. Looked up from germline, CDR1 is SGHTA and CDR2 is FQGTGA. V shed 5 bases and J 9 bases; nucleotides not matched to a gene: 10.

This clone occurred many times. The chain uses TRBV7-6 and TRBJ1-1; 9 nucleotides match TRBD1. V dropped 5 bases and J dropped 1; count of bases not matched to a gene: 8. Germline V gene sequence: CDR1 SGHVS, CDR2 FNYEAQ. CDR3 length equals 16 residues. CDR3 nucleotides: TGTGCCAGCAGCCGAGGGACAGGGATTACGAACACTGAAGCTTTCTTT. It translates to CASSRGTGITNTEAFF.

The rearrangement links TRBV4-1 to TRBJ2-7, with D uncertain. This CDR3 comprises 14 residues. Germline V gene sequence: CDR1 MGHRA, CDR2 YSYEKL. V dropped 4 bases and J dropped 6 bases, with 16 bases sitting between them. For the CDR3, the DNA is TGCGCCAGCAGCCCCGATAACGTCGGACGCGAGCAGTACTTC. Protein product: CASSPDNVGREQYF.

This chain joins TRBV27 and TRBJ2-3; TRBD2 matches at 13 bases. The CDR3 is 16 amino acids. Looked up from germline, CDR1 is MNHEY and CDR2 is SMNVEV (reference sequence). The V and J ends lost 2 bases and 3 bases, in that order; junction bases with no gene match: 2. The CDR3: CASSLRTSGRTDTQYF. The DNA for the CDR3 is TGTGCCAGCAGTTTAAGGACTAGCGGGAGAACAGATACGCAGTATTTT.

V is TRBV25-1 and J is TRBJ2-7, with TRBD1 as a possible D gene (5 bases). V was trimmed by 5 bases and J by 0 bases, leaving 11 bases between them. This CDR3 spans 14 amino acids. Germline V lookup: CDR1 MGHDK, CDR2 SYGVNS. The CDR3 spells CASSFRANSYEQYF. CDR3 nucleotides: TGTGCCAGCAGTTTCAGGGCCAACTCCTACGAGCAGTACTTC.

V usage is TRBV2 and J usage is TRBJ1-2; the D is unclear. V was clipped by 7 bases and J by 5 bases, with 11 bases between them. There are 12 residues in the CDR3. Germline CDR1 SNHLY, CDR2 FYNNEI. The DNA of the CDR3 is TGTGCCAGCACCGGGTGGGAGTATGGCTACACCTTC. Its translation: CASTGWEYGYTF.

V is TRBV5-6 and J is TRBJ2-3; the D gene is possibly TRBD2 (5 bases). The germline CDR1 and CDR2 sequences are SGHDT and YYEEEE. The V and J ends lost 2 bases and 1 base respectively, with 8 bases between them. This CDR3 is built from 14 residues. The CDR3 sequence: CASSFRGGTDTQYF. The DNA for the CDR3 is TGTGCCAGCAGCTTTCGGGGAGGCACAGATACGCAGTATTTT.

The chain combines TRBV29-1 with TRBJ2-1; weak D call: TRBD2 (6 bases). Germline values: CDR1 SQVTM, CDR2 ANQGSEA. The CDR3 is 12 amino acids. Trimming removed 4 bases from V and 8 bases from J, with 12 bases in between. CDR3 DNA: TGCAGCGTTGGGGACTGGGGGGATGAGCAGTTCTTC. This sequence encodes CSVGDWGDEQFF.

Details on this clone: Other DNA sequences of this sample code for an identical CDR3. This chain links TRBV9 with TRBJ1-5, with a weak D call TRBD1 (6 bases). The germline V gene encodes CDR1 SGDLS and CDR2 YYNGEE. The CDR3 loop spans 15 amino acids. Trimming removed 0 bases from V and 2 bases from J, with 9 bases in between. CDR3 residues: CASSVEGGRNQPQHF. The CDR3, as DNA: TGTGCCAGCAGCGTAGAGGGGGGCCGCAATCAGCCCCAGCATTTT.

This clone was detected once. V is TRBV4-2 and J is TRBJ2-1; D is ambiguous. V was cut by 0 bases and J by 3 bases, with 6 bases left in between. Germline CDR1 reads LGHNA; CDR2 reads YNFKEQ. The CDR3 runs to 14 residues. The CDR3 DNA is TGTGCCAGCAGCCAAGAACCTTACTACAATGAGCAGTTCTTC. This gives the protein CASSQEPYYNEQFF.

J is TRBJ1-1 and V is TRBV5-8, with D perhaps matching TRBD1 (5 bases). The CDR3 totals 13 residues. The V gene's germline CDR1 is SGHTS and CDR2 YDEGEE. V was pared by 4 bases and J by 10 bases, with 17 bases between. The CDR3 coding sequence is TGTGCCAGCAGCCGGACAACGCCGGACGTAGCTTTCTTT. Translated: CASSRTTPDVAFF.

This rearrangement joins TRBV7-2 to TRBJ2-7; 9 positions match TRBD1. Per the germline V gene, CDR1 is SGHTA and CDR2 is FQGNSA. The CDR3 covers 17 residues. V lost 2 bases and J lost 1; bases outside the gene matches: 9. The CDR3 protein is CASSLKGTGTGSYEQYF. In DNA form, the CDR3 reads TGTGCCAGCAGCTTAAAGGGAACCGGGACAGGGTCCTACGAGCAGTACTTC.